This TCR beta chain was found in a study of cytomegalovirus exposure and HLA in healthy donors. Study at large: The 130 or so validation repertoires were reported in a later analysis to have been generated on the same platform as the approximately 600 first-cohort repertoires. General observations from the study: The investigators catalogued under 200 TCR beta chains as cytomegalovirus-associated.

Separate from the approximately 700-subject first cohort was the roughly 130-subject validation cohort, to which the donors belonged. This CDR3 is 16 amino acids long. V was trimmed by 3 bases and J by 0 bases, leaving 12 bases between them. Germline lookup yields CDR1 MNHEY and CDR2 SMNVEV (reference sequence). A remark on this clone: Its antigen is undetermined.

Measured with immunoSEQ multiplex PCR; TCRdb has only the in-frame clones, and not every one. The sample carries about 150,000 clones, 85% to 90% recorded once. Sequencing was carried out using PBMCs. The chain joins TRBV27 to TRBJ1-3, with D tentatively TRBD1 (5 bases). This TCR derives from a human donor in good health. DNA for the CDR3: TGTGCCAGCAGTTTGGGGGGTAGGGGCTCTGGAAACACCATATATTTT. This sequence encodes CASSLGGRGSGNTIYF.